Listed below are T cell receptor beta chains from one sample, sequenced in a study of cytomegalovirus exposure and HLA in healthy donors. Assay: immunoSEQ multiplex PCR; the TCRdb copy retains only in-frame clones and omits some. The top ten hold less than 2% of the sample, which has over 150,000 clones, roughly 80% seen once. Sequenced input: PBMCs. The receptors here all came from a woman aged 18 to 35 in good health and CMV-seronegative. Both conserved end residues are part of each CDR3. Fields, in order: clone size, V gene, J gene, D gene, CDR3 protein, CDR3 DNA. D genes are given only for firm matches. Clone size is stated in some rows and not others, as once, few, many or a class when expanded.

>.|TRBV7-9|TRBJ2-7|TRBD1
CASSLVRTGTSYEQYF
TGTGCCAGCAGCTTAGTTAGGACAGGGACCTCCTACGAGCAGTACTTC
>.|TRBV2|TRBJ2-7|TRBD1
CASSEVDREYEQYF
TGTGCCAGCAGTGAAGTCGACAGGGAGTACGAGCAGTACTTC
>.|TRBV5-6|TRBJ2-3|TRBD2
CASSLESSGKSTDTQYF
TGTGCCAGCAGCTTGGAGTCTAGCGGGAAGAGCACAGATACGCAGTATTTT
>.|TRBV2|TRBJ2-7|TRBD2
CASSSGTTTRDEQYF
TGTGCCAGCAGTTCCGGGACTACCACTCGGGACGAGCAGTACTTC
>.|TRBV4-2|TRBJ2-5|TRBD1
CASSQVQGKRETQYF
TGTGCCAGCAGCCAAGTACAGGGGAAAAGGGAGACCCAGTACTTC
>.|TRBV11-1|TRBJ1-1|.
CASSPSTSAGTEAFF
TGTGCCAGCAGCCCGTCAACTTCGGCCGGGACTGAAGCTTTCTTT
>.|TRBV27|TRBJ2-2|TRBD2
CASRPLAGGGDTGELFF
TGTGCCAGCAGGCCACTAGCGGGAGGAGGGGATACCGGGGAGCTGTTTTTT
>few|TRBV5-1|TRBJ2-1|TRBD2
CASSLTGGGDEQFF
TGCGCCAGCAGCTTGACTGGCGGGGGGGATGAGCAGTTCTTC
>few|TRBV20-1|TRBJ2-7|.
CSGGLGYEQYF
TGCAGTGGGGGACTTGGGTACGAGCAGTACTTC
>.|TRBV2|TRBJ1-1|TRBD1
CATGQGPVLAEAFF
TGTGCCACCGGACAGGGGCCGGTTCTCGCTGAAGCTTTCTTT
>.|TRBV29-1|TRBJ2-7|TRBD1
CSVAGTAYEQYF
TGCAGCGTTGCCGGGACAGCATACGAGCAGTACTTC
>.|TRBV21-1|TRBJ1-5|.
CASIIRRVPQHF
TGTGCCAGCATCATAAGGAGGGTGCCCCAGCATTTT
>few|TRBV14|TRBJ2-4|TRBD2
CASSQELAGGGIQYF
TGTGCCAGCAGCCAAGAGTTAGCGGGGGGGGGCATTCAGTACTTC
>.|TRBV11-2|TRBJ1-2|TRBD1
CASSLSQGENYGYTF
TGTGCCAGCAGCTTATCCCAGGGGGAGAACTATGGCTACACCTTC
>.|TRBV19|TRBJ2-3|.
CASSIADTQYF
TGTGCCAGTAGTATTGCGGATACGCAGTATTTT
>.|TRBV10-3|TRBJ2-7|TRBD2
CASLAGDSYEQYF
TGTGCCAGTCTAGCGGGGGACTCCTACGAGCAGTACTTC
>.|TRBV7-2|TRBJ2-7|.
CASSLGIAAYEQYF
TGTGCCAGCAGCTTAGGGATAGCGGCCTACGAGCAGTACTTC
>.|TRBV6-1|TRBJ1-1|.
CASSESNRANTEAFF
TGTGCCAGCAGTGAGTCGAACAGGGCAAACACTGAAGCTTTCTTT
>.|TRBV7-6|TRBJ1-2|.
CASSSQGGGYTF
TGTGCCAGCAGCTCCCAGGGAGGGGGCTACACCTTC
>.|TRBV6-5|TRBJ1-4|.
CASSRNGDNEKLFF
TGTGCCAGCAGTCGAAACGGGGATAATGAAAAACTGTTTTTT
>once|TRBV5-4|TRBJ2-1|TRBD2
CASSPSTSAVYNEQFF
TGTGCCAGCAGCCCTAGCACTAGCGCCGTTTACAATGAGCAGTTCTTC
>.|TRBV4-3|TRBJ2-7|TRBD2
CASSQEVGGTYEQYF
TGCGCCAGCAGCCAAGAAGTCGGGGGGACCTACGAGCAGTACTTC
>.|TRBV7-6|TRBJ1-6|.
CASSVDRINSPLHF
TGTGCCAGCAGCGTTGACAGGATAAATTCACCCCTCCACTTT
>.|TRBV6-5|TRBJ1-1|.
CASSYSHGQGWTEAFF
TGTGCCAGCAGTTACTCGCATGGGCAGGGGTGGACTGAAGCTTTCTTT
>.|TRBV9|TRBJ2-3|.
CASSVVGAGTDTQYF
TGTGCCAGCAGCGTAGTAGGCGCGGGGACAGATACGCAGTATTTT
>.|TRBV19|TRBJ1-1|.
CASSTRQKNTEAFF
TGTGCCAGTAGTACACGACAGAAGAACACTGAAGCTTTCTTT
>.|TRBV18|TRBJ2-5|.
CASSQDTPETQYF
TGTGCCAGCTCACAGGACACCCCAGAGACCCAGTACTTC
>.|TRBV27|TRBJ1-6|.
CASSPEPGSGHSPLHF
TGTGCCAGCAGTCCGGAACCAGGGTCAGGGCATTCACCCCTCCACTTT
>.|TRBV27|TRBJ1-1|.
CASSQGGITEAFF
TGTGCCAGCAGTCAGGGAGGAATAACTGAAGCTTTCTTT
>.|TRBV7-2|TRBJ1-1|.
CASSRLQGTEAFF
TGTGCCAGCAGCCGCTTGCAGGGCACTGAAGCTTTCTTT
>.|TRBV6-5|TRBJ2-5|.
CASSYSRGTATQYF
TGTGCCAGCAGTTACTCCAGGGGGACTGCGACCCAGTACTTC
>.|TRBV4-2|TRBJ2-3|TRBD2
CASSQGIVDGLAESTDTQYF
TGTGCCAGCAGCCAAGGGATTGTGGACGGGCTAGCGGAGAGCACAGATACGCAGTATTTT
>.|TRBV5-1|TRBJ1-6|TRBD1
CASSGQGVRSGDNSPLHF
TGCGCCAGCAGTGGACAGGGGGTTCGTTCAGGTGATAATTCACCCCTCCACTTT
>.|TRBV30|TRBJ2-5|TRBD1
CAWSGTGGQETQYF
TGTGCCTGGAGTGGAACAGGGGGCCAAGAGACCCAGTACTTC
>.|TRBV7-9|TRBJ1-6|TRBD1
CASSTGQGTSYNSPLHF
TGTGCCAGCAGCACGGGACAGGGTACCTCCTATAATTCACCCCTCCACTTT
>.|TRBV6-1|TRBJ2-1|TRBD2
CASSETSGGHEQFF
TGTGCCAGCAGTGAGACTAGCGGGGGGCATGAGCAGTTCTTC
>.|TRBV5-1|TRBJ2-1|.
CASSLASPGARGGNEQFF
TGCGCCAGCAGCTTGGCATCACCCGGGGCCCGGGGAGGAAATGAGCAGTTCTTC
>few|TRBV7-6|TRBJ2-1|.
CASSLDGYEQFF
TGTGCCAGCAGCTTAGACGGGTATGAGCAGTTCTTC
>few|TRBV6-5|TRBJ1-1|.
CASRAQGGPEAFF
TGTGCCAGCAGAGCACAGGGCGGGCCTGAAGCTTTCTTT